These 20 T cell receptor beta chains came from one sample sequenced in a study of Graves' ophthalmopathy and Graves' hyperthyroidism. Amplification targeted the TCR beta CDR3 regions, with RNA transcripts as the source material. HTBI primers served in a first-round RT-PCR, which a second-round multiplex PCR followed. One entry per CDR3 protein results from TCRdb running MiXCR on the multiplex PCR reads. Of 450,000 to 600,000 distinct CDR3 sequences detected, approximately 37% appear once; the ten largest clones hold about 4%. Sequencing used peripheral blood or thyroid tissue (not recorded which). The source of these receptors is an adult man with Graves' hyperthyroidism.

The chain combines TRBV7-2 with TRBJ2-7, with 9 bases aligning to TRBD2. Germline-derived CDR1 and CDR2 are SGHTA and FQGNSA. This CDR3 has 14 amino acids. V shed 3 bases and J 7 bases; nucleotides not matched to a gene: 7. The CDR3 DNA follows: TGTACCAGCAGCTTGACTAGCGGTAGTGGGGAGCAGTACTTC. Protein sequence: CTSSLTSGSGEQYF.

CDR3 DNA sequence: TGTGCCAGCAGTGCCTCGACGGTCTCGGGTTCACCCCTCCACTTT. It is translated as CASSASTVSGSPLHF. J is TRBJ1-6 and V is TRBV25-1; D is uncertain. Trimming removed 4 bases from V and 9 bases from J, with 16 bases in between. Germline values: CDR1 MGHDK, CDR2 SYGVNS. The CDR3 is 15 amino acids. The full variable domain, its missing parts supplied by reference TRBV25-1 and TRBJ1-6, is EADIYQTPRYLVIGTGKKITLECSQTMGHDKMYWYQQDPGMELHLIHYSYGVNSTEKGDLSSESTVSRIRTEHFPLTLESARPSHTSQYLCASSASTVSGSPLHFGNGTRLTVT.

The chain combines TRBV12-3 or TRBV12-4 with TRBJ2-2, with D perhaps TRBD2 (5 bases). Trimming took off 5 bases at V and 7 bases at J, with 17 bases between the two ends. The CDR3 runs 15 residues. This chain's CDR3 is CASSLAHRTSGELFF. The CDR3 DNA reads TGTGCCAGCAGTCTCGCCCACCGAACTAGCGGGGAGCTGTTTTTT.

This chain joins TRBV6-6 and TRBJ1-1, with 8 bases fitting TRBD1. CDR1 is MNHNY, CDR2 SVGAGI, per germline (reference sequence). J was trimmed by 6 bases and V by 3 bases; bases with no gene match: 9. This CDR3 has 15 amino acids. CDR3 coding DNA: TGTGCCAGCAGTTATCAGACAGGGGCGGGCGCTGAAGCTTTCTTT. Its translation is CASSYQTGAGAEAFF.

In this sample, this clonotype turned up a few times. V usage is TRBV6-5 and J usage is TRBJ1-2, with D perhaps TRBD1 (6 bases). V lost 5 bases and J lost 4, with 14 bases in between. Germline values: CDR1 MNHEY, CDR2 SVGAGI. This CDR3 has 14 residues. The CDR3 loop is CASSPDRIGYGYTF. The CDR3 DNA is TGTGCCAGCAGTCCTGACAGGATAGGCTATGGCTACACCTTC.

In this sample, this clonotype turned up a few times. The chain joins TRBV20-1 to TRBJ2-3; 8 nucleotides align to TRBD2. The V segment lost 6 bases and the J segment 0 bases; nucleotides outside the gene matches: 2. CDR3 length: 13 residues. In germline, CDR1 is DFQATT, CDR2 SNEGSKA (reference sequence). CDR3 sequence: CSAGLGSTDTQYF. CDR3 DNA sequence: TGCAGTGCGGGACTAGGGAGCACAGATACGCAGTATTTT.

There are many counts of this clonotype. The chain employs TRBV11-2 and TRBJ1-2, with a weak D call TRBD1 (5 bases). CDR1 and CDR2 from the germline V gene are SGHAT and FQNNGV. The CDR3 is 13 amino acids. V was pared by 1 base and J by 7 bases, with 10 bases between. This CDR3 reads CASSLGYGTGYTF. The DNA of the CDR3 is TGTGCCAGCAGCTTAGGTTACGGGACTGGCTACACCTTC. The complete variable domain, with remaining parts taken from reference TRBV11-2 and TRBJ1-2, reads EAGVAQSPRYKIIEKRQSVAFWCNPISGHATLYWYQQILGQGPKLLIQFQNNGVVDDSQLPKDRFSAERLKGVDSTLKIQPAKLEDSAVYLCASSLGYGTGYTFGSGTRLTVV.

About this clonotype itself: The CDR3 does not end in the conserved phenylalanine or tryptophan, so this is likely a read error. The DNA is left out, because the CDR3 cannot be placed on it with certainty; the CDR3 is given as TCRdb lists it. This chain's CDR3 is CSAEPEPGT. The chain uses TRBV20-1 and TRBJ2-2; the table calls TRBD1, which could not be checked here. The CDR3 has 9 amino acids, counting both end residues. CDR1 is DFQATT and CDR2 is SNEGSKA in the germline V gene (reference sequence).

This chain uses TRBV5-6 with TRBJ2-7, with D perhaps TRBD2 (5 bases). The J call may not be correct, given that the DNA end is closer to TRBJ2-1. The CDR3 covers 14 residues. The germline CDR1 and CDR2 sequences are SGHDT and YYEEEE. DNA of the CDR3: TGTGCCAGCAGCTTGGAGTGGGAGTACAATGAGCAGTTCTTC. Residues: CASSLEWEYNEQFF.

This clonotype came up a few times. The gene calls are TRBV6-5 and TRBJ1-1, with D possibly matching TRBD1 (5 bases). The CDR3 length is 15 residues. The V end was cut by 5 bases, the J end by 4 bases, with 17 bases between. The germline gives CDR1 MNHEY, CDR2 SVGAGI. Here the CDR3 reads CASSGRGGETTEAFF. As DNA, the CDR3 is TGTGCCAGCAGTGGCCGGGGGGGTGAGACCACTGAAGCTTTCTTT.

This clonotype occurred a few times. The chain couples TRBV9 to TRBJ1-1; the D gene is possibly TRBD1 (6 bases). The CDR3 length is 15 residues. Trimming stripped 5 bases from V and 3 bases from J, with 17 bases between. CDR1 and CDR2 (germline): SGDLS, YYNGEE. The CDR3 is CASREGGRGDTEAFF. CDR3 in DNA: TGTGCCAGCAGAGAAGGGGGGCGCGGGGACACTGAAGCTTTCTTT.

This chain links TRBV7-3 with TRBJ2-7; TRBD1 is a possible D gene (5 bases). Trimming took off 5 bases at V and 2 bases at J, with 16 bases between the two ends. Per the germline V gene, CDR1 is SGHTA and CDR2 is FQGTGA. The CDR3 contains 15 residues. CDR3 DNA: TGTGCCAGCAGCACAAGCAGGGCAAAAGCCTACGAGCAGTACTTC. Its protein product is CASSTSRAKAYEQYF.

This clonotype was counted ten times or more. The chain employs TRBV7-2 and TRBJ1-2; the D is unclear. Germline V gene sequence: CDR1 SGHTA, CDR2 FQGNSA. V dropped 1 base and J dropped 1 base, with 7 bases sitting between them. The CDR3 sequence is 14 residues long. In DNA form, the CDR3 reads TGTGCCAGCAGCTTAGTACGGGATAACTATGGCTACACCTTC. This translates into CASSLVRDNYGYTF.

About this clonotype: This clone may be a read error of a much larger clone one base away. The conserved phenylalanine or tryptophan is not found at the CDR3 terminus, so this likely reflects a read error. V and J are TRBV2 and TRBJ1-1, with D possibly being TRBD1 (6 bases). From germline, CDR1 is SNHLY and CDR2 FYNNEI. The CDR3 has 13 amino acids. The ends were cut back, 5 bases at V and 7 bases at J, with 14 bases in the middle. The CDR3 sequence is CASSLDSRNEAFL. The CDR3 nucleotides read TGTGCCAGCAGTCTGGACAGCCGAAATGAAGCTTTCCTT.

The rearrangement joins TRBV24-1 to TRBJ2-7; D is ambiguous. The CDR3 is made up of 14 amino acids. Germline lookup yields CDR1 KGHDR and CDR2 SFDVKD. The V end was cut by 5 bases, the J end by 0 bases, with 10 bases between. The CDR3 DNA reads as TGTGCCACCAGTGGATACAAGAGCTCCTACGAGCAGTACTTC. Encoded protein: CATSGYKSSYEQYF.

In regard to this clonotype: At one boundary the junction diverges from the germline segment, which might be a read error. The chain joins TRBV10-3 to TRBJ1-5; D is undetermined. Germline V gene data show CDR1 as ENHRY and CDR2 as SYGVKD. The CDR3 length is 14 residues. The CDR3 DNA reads TGTGTCATCAGTGCCCCCGATAGCAATCAGCCCCAGCATTTT. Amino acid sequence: CVISAPDSNQPQHF.

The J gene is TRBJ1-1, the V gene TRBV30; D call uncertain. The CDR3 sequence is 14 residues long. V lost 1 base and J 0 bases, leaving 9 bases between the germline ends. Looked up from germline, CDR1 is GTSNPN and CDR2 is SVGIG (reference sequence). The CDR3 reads CAWSGNTVNTEAFF. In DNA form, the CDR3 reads TGTGCCTGGAGTGGGAACACTGTGAACACTGAAGCTTTCTTT.

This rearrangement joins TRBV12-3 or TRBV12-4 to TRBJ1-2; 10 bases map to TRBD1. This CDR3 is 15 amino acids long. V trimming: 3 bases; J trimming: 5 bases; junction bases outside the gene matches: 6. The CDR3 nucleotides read TGTGCCAGCAGTTTGGGGACAGGGGATGTTTATGGCTACACCTTC. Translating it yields CASSLGTGDVYGYTF.

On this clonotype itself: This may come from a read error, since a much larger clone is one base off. The CDR3 nucleotides read TGCGCCAGCAGGATACTAGCGGGGGCCTACGGGCAGTACTTC. Its protein is CASRILAGAYGQYF. This sequence joins TRBV4-1 and TRBJ2-7; 11 positions match TRBD2. There are 14 residues in the CDR3. The germline V gene encodes CDR1 MGHRA and CDR2 YSYEKL.

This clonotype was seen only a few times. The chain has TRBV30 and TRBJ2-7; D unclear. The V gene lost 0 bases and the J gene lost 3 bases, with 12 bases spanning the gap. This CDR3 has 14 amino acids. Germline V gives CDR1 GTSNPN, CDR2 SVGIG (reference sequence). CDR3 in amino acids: CAWSVAGPGYEQYF. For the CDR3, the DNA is TGTGCCTGGAGTGTAGCCGGACCCGGCTACGAGCAGTACTTC.